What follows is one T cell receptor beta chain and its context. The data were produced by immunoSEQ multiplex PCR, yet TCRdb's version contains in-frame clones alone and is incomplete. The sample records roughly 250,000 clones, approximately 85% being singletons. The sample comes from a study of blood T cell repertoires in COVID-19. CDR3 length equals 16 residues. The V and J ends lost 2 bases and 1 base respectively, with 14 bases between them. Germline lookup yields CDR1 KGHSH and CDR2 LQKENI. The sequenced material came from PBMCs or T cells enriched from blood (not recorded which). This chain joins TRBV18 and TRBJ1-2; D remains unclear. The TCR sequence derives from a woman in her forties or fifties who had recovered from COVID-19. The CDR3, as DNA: TGTGCCAGCTCACCAGCCCGGGATCTCATTAACTATGGCTACACCTTC. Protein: CASSPARDLINYGYTF.